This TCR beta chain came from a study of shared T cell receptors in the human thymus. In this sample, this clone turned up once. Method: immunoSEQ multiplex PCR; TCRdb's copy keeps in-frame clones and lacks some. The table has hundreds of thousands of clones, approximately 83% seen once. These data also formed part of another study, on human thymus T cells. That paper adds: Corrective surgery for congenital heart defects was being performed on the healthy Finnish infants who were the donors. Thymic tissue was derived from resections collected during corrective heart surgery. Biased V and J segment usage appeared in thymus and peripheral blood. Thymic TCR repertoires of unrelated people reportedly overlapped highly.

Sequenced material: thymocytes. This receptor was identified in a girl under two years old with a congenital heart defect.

CDR3 nucleotide sequence: TGTGCCAGCAGCTTGCGGCGGGTGCAGGTATCAGATACGCAGTATTTT. It yields the protein CASSLRRVQVSDTQYF. The chain couples TRBV5-5 to TRBJ2-3; D may be TRBD2 (5 bases). The CDR3 is 16 amino acids. The V end was cut by 1 base, the J end by 4 bases, with 16 bases between. The V gene's germline CDR1 is SGHKS and CDR2 YYEKEE (reference sequence).